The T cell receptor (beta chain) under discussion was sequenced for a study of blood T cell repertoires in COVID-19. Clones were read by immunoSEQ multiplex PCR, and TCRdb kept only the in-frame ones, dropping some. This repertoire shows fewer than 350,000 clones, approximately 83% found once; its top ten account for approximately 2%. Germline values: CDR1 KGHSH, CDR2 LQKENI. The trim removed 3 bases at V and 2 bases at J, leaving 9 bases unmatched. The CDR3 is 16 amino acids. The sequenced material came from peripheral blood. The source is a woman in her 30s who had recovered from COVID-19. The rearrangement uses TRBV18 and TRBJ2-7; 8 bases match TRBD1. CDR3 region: CASSPISGGLTYEQYF. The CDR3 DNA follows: TGTGCCAGCTCACCGATTTCAGGGGGCCTTACCTACGAGCAGTACTTC.